This T cell receptor (beta chain) derives from a study of naive and memory T cell subsets. This sample's treatment: skin biopsy from PPD injection site in Mantoux-positive individual. The library had UMIs added by 3' ligation of an oligonucleotide to TCR cDNA. Input was about 1 to 1,100 ng of DNase-treated total RNA without cell sorting. Ligated cDNA underwent four rounds of PCR with nested alpha and beta constant region primers and SP2. TCRdb fed the UMI-ligation and nested PCR reads into MiXCR, producing one record per CDR3 protein. The data hold fewer than 35,000 distinct CDR3 sequences, with about 7.4% observed a single time. At least ten counts were recorded for this clonotype. Its antigen remains unidentified. General study results and limits: More TCRs at tuberculin sites were read as hypersensitivity T cell infiltration. TCR transcript changes with activation or differentiation may affect this RNA method.

This CDR3 has 16 residues. Trimming took 1 base from V and 0 from J; bases not matched to a gene: 2. The material sequenced was skin, taken from a tuberculin skin test site. V gene TRBV12-3 or TRBV12-4 combines with J gene TRBJ2-1; 8 bases agree with TRBD1. This clonotype was sampled from an adult in good health. In DNA, the CDR3 is TGTGCCAGCAGTTTAGGGCAGGGGGCCTCCTACAATGAGCAGTTCTTC. Its translation: CASSLGQGASYNEQFF.